Ten or more counts support the clone carrying this TCR beta chain. Its antigen is not identified. The time point: sample taken at primary tumor resection. Approximately 70 TRACERx patients with early, untreated non-small cell lung cancer donated samples. Unsorted whole RNA from tumor, nontumor lung or frozen PBMC underwent sequencing. The data were obtained in a study of spatial heterogeneity in lung cancer. Looking at the study overall: Strong correlation was found between tumor-region TCR transcript counts and a T cell module score from matched bulk RNA-seq. On average, each unique TCR and UMI combination appeared more than ten times in raw reads.

V was trimmed by 6 bases and J by 6 bases, leaving 6 bases between them. The germline gives CDR1 SNHLY, CDR2 FYNNEI. CDR3 length equals 11 residues. Whole-study findings and limits: Tumoral mutation counts were tracked by counts of expanded intratumoral alpha and beta TCRs.

TCRdb recomputed calls from the 5' RACE reads with MiXCR, one row per CDR3 protein. Of roughly 5,900 distinct CDR3 sequences in the sample, 6.5% to 8% were seen once. Sample: lung tumor tissue, taken at surgery. The receptor was derived from a male donor with early-stage non-small cell lung cancer. The chain recombines TRBV2 with TRBJ2-4; D unresolved. This CDR3 reads CASSALNIQYF. The CDR3 bases are TGTGCCAGCAGCGCTTTAAACATTCAGTACTTC. The full variable domain, rest sourced from reference TRBV2 and TRBJ2-4, is EPEVTQTPSHQVTQMGQEVILRCVPISNHLYFYWYRQILGQKVEFLVSFYNNEISEKSEIFDDQFSVERPDGSNFTLKIRSTKLEDSAMYFCASSALNIQYFGAGTRLSVL.